The rows below give T cell receptor beta chains drawn from one sample of a study of blood T cell repertoires in COVID-19. Clones were sequenced by immunoSEQ multiplex PCR, and TCRdb holds only the in-frame ones, with some missing. The data hold fewer than 30,000 clones, with over 70% observed a single time. The source material was peripheral blood. These receptors were taken from a woman aged 60-70 years with acute or convalescent COVID-19. Each CDR3 is given with its conserved first and last residue. A D gene is named only where the DNA matches it firmly. Only part of the rows carry a size: once, few, many, or a class if the clone is expanded.

v_call: TRBV5-6; d_call: TRBD2; clone_size: NA; j_call: TRBJ2-5; cdr3_aa: CASSLRRTSGEETQYF; cdr3_nt: TGTGCCAGCAGCCTGCGTCGGACTAGCGGAGAAGAGACCCAGTACTTC
v_call: TRBV28; d_call: NA; clone_size: NA; j_call: TRBJ2-3; cdr3_aa: CASSFRTASTDTQYF; cdr3_nt: TGTGCCAGCAGTTTTCGGACTGCTAGCACAGATACGCAGTATTTT
v_call: TRBV3-1/TRBV3-2; d_call: NA; clone_size: NA; j_call: TRBJ1-4; cdr3_aa: CASSQNWGREKLFF; cdr3_nt: TGTGCCAGCAGCCAAAACTGGGGGAGGGAAAAACTGTTTTTT
v_call: TRBV24-1; d_call: NA; clone_size: NA; j_call: TRBJ1-4; cdr3_aa: CATSDYSEKLFF; cdr3_nt: TGTGCCACCAGTGACTACAGTGAAAAACTGTTTTTT
v_call: TRBV27; d_call: TRBD2; clone_size: NA; j_call: TRBJ2-1; cdr3_aa: CASSFSRGGVGNEQFF; cdr3_nt: TGTGCCAGCAGTTTTTCTCGCGGGGGGGTGGGAAATGAGCAGTTCTTC
v_call: TRBV7-9; d_call: NA; clone_size: NA; j_call: TRBJ1-6; cdr3_aa: CASTFTSAADSTLHF; cdr3_nt: TGTGCCAGCACCTTTACCTCGGCTGCAGACAGTACCCTCCACTTT
v_call: TRBV6-5; d_call: NA; clone_size: NA; j_call: TRBJ2-7; cdr3_aa: CASSMETTYEQYF; cdr3_nt: TGTGCCAGCAGCATGGAAACTACCTACGAGCAGTACTTC
v_call: TRBV24-1; d_call: NA; clone_size: NA; j_call: TRBJ2-2; cdr3_aa: CATNSGGAKGELFF; cdr3_nt: TGTGCCACCAATTCGGGTGGGGCCAAAGGGGAGCTGTTTTTT
v_call: TRBV5-1; d_call: NA; clone_size: NA; j_call: TRBJ2-2; cdr3_aa: CASSHNGDPGQNTGELFF; cdr3_nt: TGCGCCAGCAGCCACAACGGAGATCCGGGACAAAACACCGGGGAGCTGTTTTTT
v_call: TRBV5-1; d_call: NA; clone_size: NA; j_call: TRBJ2-2; cdr3_aa: CASSLQGNTGELFF; cdr3_nt: TGCGCCAGCAGCTTGCAGGGGAACACCGGGGAGCTGTTTTTT
v_call: TRBV7-9; d_call: NA; clone_size: NA; j_call: TRBJ2-1; cdr3_aa: CASSSIEQFF; cdr3_nt: TGTGCCAGCAGCAGCATAGAGCAGTTCTTC
v_call: TRBV27; d_call: TRBD1; clone_size: NA; j_call: TRBJ1-2; cdr3_aa: CASSFNGQGSYYGYTF; cdr3_nt: TGTGCCAGCAGTTTCAACGGACAGGGTTCTTACTATGGCTACACCTTC
v_call: TRBV2; d_call: NA; clone_size: NA; j_call: TRBJ1-4; cdr3_aa: CASMLLTGNEKLFF; cdr3_nt: TGTGCCAGCATGTTGTTAACGGGTAATGAAAAACTGTTTTTT
v_call: TRBV6-1; d_call: NA; clone_size: once; j_call: TRBJ1-6; cdr3_aa: CASSEVTGNSPLHF; cdr3_nt: TGTGCCAGCAGTGAGGTGACAGGAAATTCACCCCTCCACTTT
v_call: TRBV27; d_call: TRBD2; clone_size: NA; j_call: TRBJ2-2; cdr3_aa: CASSGTPGLAGQTNTGELFF; cdr3_nt: TGTGCCAGCAGTGGGACTCCGGGACTAGCGGGCCAAACGAACACCGGGGAGCTGTTTTTT
v_call: TRBV29-1; d_call: NA; clone_size: few; j_call: TRBJ2-7; cdr3_aa: CSVVSADYEQYF; cdr3_nt: TGCAGCGTTGTGTCAGCGGACTACGAGCAGTACTTC
v_call: TRBV24-1; d_call: NA; clone_size: NA; j_call: TRBJ1-1; cdr3_aa: CATSDGGRRDTEAFF; cdr3_nt: TGTGCCACCAGTGATGGCGGCCGGCGGGACACTGAAGCTTTCTTT
v_call: TRBV5-6; d_call: TRBD2; clone_size: once; j_call: TRBJ2-7; cdr3_aa: CASSPLGGRGAPLNYEQYF; cdr3_nt: TGTGCCAGCAGCCCCCTGGGGGGGCGGGGGGCCCCCCTAAACTACGAGCAGTACTTC
v_call: TRBV7-3; d_call: TRBD2; clone_size: NA; j_call: TRBJ2-3; cdr3_aa: CASRNSGGTPGSTDTQYF; cdr3_nt: TGTGCCAGCAGGAATAGCGGGGGGACCCCAGGAAGCACAGATACGCAGTATTTT
v_call: TRBV18; d_call: TRBD1; clone_size: NA; j_call: TRBJ1-1; cdr3_aa: CASSPRQGDTEAFF; cdr3_nt: TGTGCCAGCTCACCCAGACAGGGTGACACTGAAGCTTTCTTT
v_call: TRBV7-9; d_call: TRBD2; clone_size: NA; j_call: TRBJ2-5; cdr3_aa: CASSLALASGGQETQYF; cdr3_nt: TGTGCCAGCAGCTTAGCGTTGGCTAGCGGGGGGCAAGAGACCCAGTACTTC
v_call: TRBV6-2/TRBV6-3; d_call: TRBD1; clone_size: NA; j_call: TRBJ1-1; cdr3_aa: CASSYPRGARGNTEAFF; cdr3_nt: TGTGCCAGCAGTTACCCCAGGGGGGCGCGGGGGAACACTGAAGCTTTCTTT
v_call: TRBV6-5; d_call: TRBD1; clone_size: NA; j_call: TRBJ1-2; cdr3_aa: CASRQPRQGTYGYTF; cdr3_nt: TGTGCCAGCAGACAGCCCCGACAGGGGACCTATGGCTACACCTTC
v_call: TRBV6-1; d_call: NA; clone_size: NA; j_call: TRBJ1-4; cdr3_aa: CASSERLGGSSSQNEKLFF; cdr3_nt: TGTGCCAGCAGTGAAAGGCTCGGCGGGTCCTCCAGCCAGAATGAAAAACTGTTTTTT
v_call: TRBV7-8; d_call: NA; clone_size: NA; j_call: TRBJ1-2; cdr3_aa: CATAPNQGGPYGYTF; cdr3_nt: TGTGCCACGGCGCCGAATCAAGGAGGACCCTATGGCTACACCTTC
v_call: TRBV18; d_call: TRBD1; clone_size: NA; j_call: TRBJ2-1; cdr3_aa: CASSTGVHNEQFF; cdr3_nt: TGTGCCAGCTCAACAGGGGTCCACAATGAGCAGTTCTTC
v_call: TRBV4-1; d_call: TRBD2; clone_size: NA; j_call: TRBJ2-7; cdr3_aa: CASTLDGGVLREQYF; cdr3_nt: TGCGCCAGCACTCTCGATGGGGGGGTCTTGCGGGAGCAGTACTTC
v_call: TRBV5-8; d_call: TRBD1; clone_size: NA; j_call: TRBJ2-7; cdr3_aa: CASSSGTGGFYEQYF; cdr3_nt: TGTGCCAGCAGCTCCGGGACAGGGGGCTTTTACGAGCAGTACTTC
v_call: TRBV30; d_call: NA; clone_size: NA; j_call: TRBJ1-1; cdr3_aa: CACRRPMNTEAFF; cdr3_nt: TGTGCCTGCCGCAGGCCTATGAACACTGAAGCTTTCTTT
v_call: TRBV28; d_call: NA; clone_size: NA; j_call: TRBJ1-4; cdr3_aa: CASSLLQQNEKLFF; cdr3_nt: TGTGCCAGCAGTTTATTACAGCAGAATGAAAAACTGTTTTTT
v_call: TRBV6-4; d_call: TRBD2; clone_size: NA; j_call: TRBJ2-3; cdr3_aa: CASSRGGASTDTQYF; cdr3_nt: TGTGCCAGCAGTCGCGGGGGGGCAAGCACAGATACGCAGTATTTT
v_call: TRBV5-1; d_call: TRBD1; clone_size: few; j_call: TRBJ2-7; cdr3_aa: CASSRITGVGEQYF; cdr3_nt: TGCGCCAGCAGCCGAATTACAGGGGTGGGAGAGCAGTACTTC
v_call: TRBV6-4; d_call: NA; clone_size: NA; j_call: TRBJ2-1; cdr3_aa: CASSDSGGAGYNEQFF; cdr3_nt: TGTGCCAGCAGTGACTCTGGGGGGGCTGGCTACAATGAGCAGTTCTTC
v_call: TRBV7-9; d_call: NA; clone_size: few; j_call: TRBJ2-1; cdr3_aa: CASSREGRSNEQFF; cdr3_nt: TGTGCCAGCAGCAGAGAGGGTCGTAGCAATGAGCAGTTCTTC
v_call: TRBV7-3; d_call: TRBD2; clone_size: NA; j_call: TRBJ2-6; cdr3_aa: CASSLSAGAGANVLTF; cdr3_nt: TGTGCCAGCAGCTTAAGTGCGGGGGCTGGGGCCAACGTCCTGACTTTC
v_call: TRBV7-8; d_call: NA; clone_size: NA; j_call: TRBJ1-4; cdr3_aa: CASSLTDSEKLFF; cdr3_nt: TGTGCCAGCAGCTTAACGGACAGTGAAAAACTGTTTTTT
v_call: TRBV28; d_call: NA; clone_size: NA; j_call: TRBJ1-6; cdr3_aa: CASSQYSSYNSPLHF; cdr3_nt: TGTGCCAGCAGTCAATATAGCTCCTATAATTCACCCCTCCACTTT
v_call: TRBV27; d_call: TRBD1; clone_size: few; j_call: TRBJ1-2; cdr3_aa: CASRDRTGGDYGYTF; cdr3_nt: TGTGCCAGCAGAGATCGGACAGGGGGCGACTATGGCTACACCTTC
v_call: TRBV19; d_call: TRBD1; clone_size: NA; j_call: TRBJ2-3; cdr3_aa: CASSPGTGTRHTDTQYF; cdr3_nt: TGTGCCAGTAGCCCCGGGACAGGTACGCGGCACACAGATACGCAGTATTTT
v_call: TRBV6-5; d_call: TRBD1; clone_size: NA; j_call: TRBJ1-1; cdr3_aa: CASRQQDRKTEAFF; cdr3_nt: TGTGCCAGCAGACAACAGGACAGGAAGACTGAAGCTTTCTTT
v_call: TRBV5-8; d_call: TRBD1; clone_size: NA; j_call: TRBJ1-4; cdr3_aa: CASSLPGQRTEKLFF; cdr3_nt: TGTGCCAGCAGCTTACCGGGACAGAGAACTGAAAAACTGTTTTTT
v_call: TRBV19; d_call: TRBD1; clone_size: once; j_call: TRBJ1-6; cdr3_aa: CASRLGTGTGLNSPLHF; cdr3_nt: TGTGCCAGTAGGTTGGGAACCGGGACAGGGTTGAATTCACCCCTCCACTTT
v_call: TRBV5-1; d_call: NA; clone_size: NA; j_call: TRBJ1-1; cdr3_aa: CASTYYYRDMGTEAFF; cdr3_nt: TGCGCCAGCACCTATTACTACCGGGACATGGGGACTGAAGCTTTCTTT
v_call: TRBV5-1; d_call: NA; clone_size: NA; j_call: TRBJ2-2; cdr3_aa: CASTRQAGELFF; cdr3_nt: TGCGCCAGCACGCGACAGGCCGGGGAGCTGTTTTTT
v_call: TRBV19; d_call: TRBD1; clone_size: NA; j_call: TRBJ2-2; cdr3_aa: CASHRGSTGELFF; cdr3_nt: TGTGCCAGTCACAGGGGGAGCACCGGGGAGCTGTTTTTT